The source of this T cell receptor (beta chain) is a study of CD4 T cells in relation to SARS-CoV-2 and coronaviruses. This clone was detected only once. What it recognizes is unknown. V lost 7 bases and J 2 bases, leaving 18 bases between the germline ends. The CDR3 runs 15 residues. Germline assignment: CDR1 MNHEY and CDR2 SVGAGI. Measured with immunoSEQ multiplex PCR; TCRdb has only the in-frame clones, and not every one. The sample shows around 25,000 clones, 73% of them seen only once. Unexposed donor CD4+ T cells date from about 2010-2018, before the COVID-19 pandemic. Isolation of CD4+ T cells took place after around 11 days in culture.

The chain employs TRBV6-5 and TRBJ2-7; D is tentatively TRBD1 or TRBD2 (5 bases each). This receptor was obtained from a human donor in good health. The sample was CD4+ T cells from PBMCs, cultured in vitro. The CDR3 DNA reads as TGTGCCAGCACACTAAGTCGGGGCTCGGCCTACGAGCAGTACTTC. Translated, it gives CASTLSRGSAYEQYF.